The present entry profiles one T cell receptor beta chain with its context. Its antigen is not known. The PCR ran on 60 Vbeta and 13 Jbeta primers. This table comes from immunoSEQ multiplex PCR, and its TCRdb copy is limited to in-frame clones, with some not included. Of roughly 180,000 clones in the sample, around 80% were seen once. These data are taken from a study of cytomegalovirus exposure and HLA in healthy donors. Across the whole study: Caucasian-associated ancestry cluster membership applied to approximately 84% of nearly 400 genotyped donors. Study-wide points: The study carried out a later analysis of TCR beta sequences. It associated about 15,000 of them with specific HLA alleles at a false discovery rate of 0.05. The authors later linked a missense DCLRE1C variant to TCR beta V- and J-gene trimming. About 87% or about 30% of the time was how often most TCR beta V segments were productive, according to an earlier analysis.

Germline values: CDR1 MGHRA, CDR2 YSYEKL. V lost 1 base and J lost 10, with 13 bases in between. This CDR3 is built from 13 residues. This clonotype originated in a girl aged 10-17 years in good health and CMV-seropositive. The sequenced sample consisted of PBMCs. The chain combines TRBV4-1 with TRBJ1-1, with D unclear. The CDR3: CASSQVSGCGAFF. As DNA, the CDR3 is TGCGCCAGCAGCCAAGTATCCGGGTGTGGAGCTTTCTTT.